The sequence of this TCR beta chain was determined in a study of neoadjuvant anti-PD-1 for oral cavity cancer. Study-level information: Most patients had three to four biweekly doses of 3 mg/kg nivolumab before resection. Non-progressing patients received a fourth nivolumab dose near day 43, then surgery on days 50-56.

Indicated time point: after neoadjuvant nivolumab, at surgical resection. These oral cavity squamous cell carcinomas were HPV-negative and locally advanced. Libraries were prepared by immunoSEQ multiplex PCR; TCRdb keeps only in-frame clonotypes and omits some of them. The profile shows approximately 23,000 clones, 35% to 50% of them singletons. Trimming removed 3 bases from V and 10 bases from J, with 10 bases in between. This CDR3 has 11 amino acids. From germline, CDR1 is DFQATT and CDR2 SNEGSKA (reference sequence). The input for sequencing was tumor tissue, taken after nivolumab (anti-PD-1) treatment. The chain has TRBV20-1 and TRBJ2-1; possibly TRBD2 for D (6 bases). This sequence was found in a person between 35 and 79 years old with oral cavity squamous cell carcinoma. The DNA for the CDR3 is TGCAGTGCTAGTGGGGGGTACGAGCAGTTCTTC. Amino acids: CSASGGYEQFF.